This T cell receptor beta chain was profiled in a study of CD8+CD57+ T cells in acquired aplastic anemia. General study points: For CD8+ Simpson's diversity, patients and controls showed no significant difference. Overlap between patients and controls comprised about 28 CD8+ CDR3 sequences.

Sequenced patients had shown CD8+CD57+ cell expansion by flow cytometry. Severe acquired aplastic anemia was the diagnosis recorded for all patients. TCR beta VDJ and CDR3 profiling used genomic DNA as template. Via MiXCR, TCRdb re-called the reads, giving one row per CDR3 protein. The sample lists approximately 220,000 distinct CDR3 sequences; 40% to 50% were seen once. For this clonotype: What it recognizes is unknown.

V shed 4 bases and J shed 7 bases, with 17 bases lying between them. Looked up from germline, CDR1 is SGHTA and CDR2 is FQGNSA. The CDR3 sequence is 15 residues long. Input material: sorted CD4+, CD8+, or CD8+CD57+ T cells (not recorded which) from PBMCs. The sequence was collected from a human donor with aplastic anemia. The chain employs TRBV7-2 and TRBJ2-1; possibly TRBD2 for D (5 bases). This CDR3 reads CASSSNGGTSNEQFF. CDR3 coding DNA: TGTGCCAGCAGCTCCAACGGAGGTACGTCAAATGAGCAGTTCTTC.